What follows are 5 T cell receptor beta chains derived from one specimen sequenced in a study of blood T cell repertoires in COVID-19. Sequencing was performed with immunoSEQ multiplex PCR; in TCRdb, only in-frame clones are kept and a portion is missing. This sample carries approximately 200,000 clones, around 75% of them seen once, and the ten largest clones take approximately 5.9%. Sequencing was carried out using peripheral blood. The receptors come from a woman aged 35 to 49 with COVID-19, enrolled during active disease.

This chain connects TRBV4-1 to TRBJ2-4; TRBD2 is a possible D gene (5 bases). The CDR3 is made up of 14 amino acids. Trimming removed 1 base at V and 7 bases at J, with 11 bases between. Germline CDR1 is MGHRA and CDR2 is YSYEKL. Written as DNA, the CDR3 is TGCGCCAGCAGCCAAGTTGGAGGTCTGAACATTCAGTACTTC. This codes for CASSQVGGLNIQYF.

The J gene is TRBJ2-7, the V gene TRBV4-3; D remains ambiguous. CDR1 and CDR2 from the germline V gene are LGHNA and YSLEER. The germline V and J ends were trimmed by 0 bases and 3 bases, with 6 bases remaining between them. This CDR3 spans 13 amino acids. CDR3 DNA: TGCGCCAGCAGCCAAGATGCCGGCTACGAGCAGTACTTC. Protein: CASSQDAGYEQYF.

The CDR3 region is CASSTGGDIQYF. The CDR3 DNA follows: TGTGCCAGCTCCACAGGGGGAGACATTCAGTACTTC. V is TRBV18 and J is TRBJ2-4, with 8 nucleotides matching TRBD1. Germline V CDR1 and CDR2: KGHSH, LQKENI. J gave up 8 bases and V 6 bases, and 3 bases lay outside the gene matches. The CDR3 spans 12 residues.

This clone has more than one count but fewer than ten. This chain uses TRBV7-2 with TRBJ1-1, with D perhaps TRBD1 (5 bases). The germline V gene encodes CDR1 SGHTA and CDR2 FQGNSA. The CDR3 has 18 amino acids. Trimming removed 1 base at V and 0 bases at J, with 18 bases between. CDR3 region: CASSLEAGWARMNTEAFF. In nucleotides, the CDR3 is TGTGCCAGCAGCTTAGAAGCAGGGTGGGCCCGTATGAACACTGAAGCTTTCTTT.

This chain connects TRBV21-1 to TRBJ1-2; the table's D call of TRBD1 was not tested on the DNA. TRBV21-1 is a recognized pseudogene. CDR3 length: 12 residues. In DNA form, the CDR3 reads TGTGCCAACACTAACAGGGCCCATGGCTACACCTTC. Translating gives CANTNRAHGYTF.